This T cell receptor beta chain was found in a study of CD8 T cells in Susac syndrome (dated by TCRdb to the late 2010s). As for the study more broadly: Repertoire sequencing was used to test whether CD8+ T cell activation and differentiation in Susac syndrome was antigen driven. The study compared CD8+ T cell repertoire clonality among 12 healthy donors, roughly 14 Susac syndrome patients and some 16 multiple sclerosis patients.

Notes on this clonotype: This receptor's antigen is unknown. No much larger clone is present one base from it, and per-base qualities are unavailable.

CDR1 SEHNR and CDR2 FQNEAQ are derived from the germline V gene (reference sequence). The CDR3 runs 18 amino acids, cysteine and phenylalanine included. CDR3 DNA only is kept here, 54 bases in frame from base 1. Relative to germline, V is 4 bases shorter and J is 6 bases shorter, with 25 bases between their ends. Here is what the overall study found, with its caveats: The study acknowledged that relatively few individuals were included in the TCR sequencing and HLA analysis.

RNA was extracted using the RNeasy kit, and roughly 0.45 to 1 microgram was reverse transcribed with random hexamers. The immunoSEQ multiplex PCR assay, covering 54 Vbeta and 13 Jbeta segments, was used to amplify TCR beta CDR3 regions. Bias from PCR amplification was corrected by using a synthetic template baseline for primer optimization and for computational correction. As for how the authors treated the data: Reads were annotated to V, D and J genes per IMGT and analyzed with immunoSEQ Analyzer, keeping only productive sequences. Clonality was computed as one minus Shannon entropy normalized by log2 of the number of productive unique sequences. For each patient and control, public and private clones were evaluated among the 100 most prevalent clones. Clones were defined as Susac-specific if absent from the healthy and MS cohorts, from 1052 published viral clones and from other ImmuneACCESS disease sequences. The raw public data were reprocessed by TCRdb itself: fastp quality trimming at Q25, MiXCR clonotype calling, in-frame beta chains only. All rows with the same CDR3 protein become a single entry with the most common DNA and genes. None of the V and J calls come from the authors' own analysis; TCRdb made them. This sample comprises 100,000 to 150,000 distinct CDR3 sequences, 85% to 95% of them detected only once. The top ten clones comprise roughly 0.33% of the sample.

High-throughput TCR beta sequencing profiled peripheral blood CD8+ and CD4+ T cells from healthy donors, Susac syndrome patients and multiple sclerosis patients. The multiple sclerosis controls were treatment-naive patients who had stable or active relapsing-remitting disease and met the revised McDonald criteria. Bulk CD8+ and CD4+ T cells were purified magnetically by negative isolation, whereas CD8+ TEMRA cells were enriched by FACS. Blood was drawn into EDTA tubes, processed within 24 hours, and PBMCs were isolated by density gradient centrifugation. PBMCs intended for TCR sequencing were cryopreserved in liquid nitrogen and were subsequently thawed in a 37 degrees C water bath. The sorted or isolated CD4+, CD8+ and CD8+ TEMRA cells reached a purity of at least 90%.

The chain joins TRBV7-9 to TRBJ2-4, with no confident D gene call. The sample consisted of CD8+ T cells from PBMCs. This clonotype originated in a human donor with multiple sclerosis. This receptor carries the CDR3 CASSSPNKVGSPANIQYF. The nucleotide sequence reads TGTGCCAGCAGCTCCCCCAATAAAGTTGGCAGCCCAGCAAACATTCAGTACTTC.